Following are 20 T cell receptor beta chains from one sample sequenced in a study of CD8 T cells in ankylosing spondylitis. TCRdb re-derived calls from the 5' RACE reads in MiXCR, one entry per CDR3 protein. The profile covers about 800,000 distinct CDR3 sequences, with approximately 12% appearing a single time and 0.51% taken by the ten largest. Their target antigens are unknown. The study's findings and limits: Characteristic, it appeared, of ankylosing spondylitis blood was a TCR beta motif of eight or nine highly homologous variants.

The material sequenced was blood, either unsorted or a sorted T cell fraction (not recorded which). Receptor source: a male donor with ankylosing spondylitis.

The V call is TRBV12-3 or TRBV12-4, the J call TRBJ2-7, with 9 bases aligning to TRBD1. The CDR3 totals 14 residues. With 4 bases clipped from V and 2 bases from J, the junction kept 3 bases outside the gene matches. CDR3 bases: TGTGCCAGCAGTTGGGACAGGGCTACCTACGAGCAGTACTTC. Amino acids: CASSWDRATYEQYF.

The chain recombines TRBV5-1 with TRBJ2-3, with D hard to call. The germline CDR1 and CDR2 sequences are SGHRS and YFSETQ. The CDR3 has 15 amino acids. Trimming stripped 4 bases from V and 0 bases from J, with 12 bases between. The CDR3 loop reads CASSHTVPSTDTQYF. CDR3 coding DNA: TGCGCCAGCAGCCACACGGTACCAAGCACAGATACGCAGTATTTT.

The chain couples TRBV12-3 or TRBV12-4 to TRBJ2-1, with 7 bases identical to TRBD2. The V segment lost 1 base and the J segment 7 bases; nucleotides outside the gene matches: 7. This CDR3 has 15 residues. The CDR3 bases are TGTGCCAGCAGTTTAGGTTCGCGGGGAGGGAATGAGCAGTTCTTC. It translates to CASSLGSRGGNEQFF.

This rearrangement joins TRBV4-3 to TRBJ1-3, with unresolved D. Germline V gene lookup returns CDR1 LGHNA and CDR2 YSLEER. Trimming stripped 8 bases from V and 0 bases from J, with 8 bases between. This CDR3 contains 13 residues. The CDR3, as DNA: TGCGCCAGCGCGACTTTCTCTGGAAACACCATATATTTT. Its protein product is CASATFSGNTIYF.

CDR3 DNA sequence: TGTGCCAGCACCCTTCTGGCGGGAGGCCCTGTTGAGCAGTTCTTC. Its protein is CASTLLAGGPVEQFF. The rearrangement uses TRBV12-3 or TRBV12-4 and TRBJ2-1; 8 nucleotides line up with TRBD2. The CDR3 extends over 15 amino acids. V dropped 7 bases and J dropped 9; count of bases not matched to a gene: 14.

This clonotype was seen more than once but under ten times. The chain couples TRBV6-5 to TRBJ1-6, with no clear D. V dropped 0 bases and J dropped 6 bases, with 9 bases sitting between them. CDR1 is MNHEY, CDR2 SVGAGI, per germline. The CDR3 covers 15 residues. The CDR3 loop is CASSYSLGLNSPLHF. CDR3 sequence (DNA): TGTGCCAGCAGTTACTCGCTAGGGCTTAATTCACCCCTCCACTTT.

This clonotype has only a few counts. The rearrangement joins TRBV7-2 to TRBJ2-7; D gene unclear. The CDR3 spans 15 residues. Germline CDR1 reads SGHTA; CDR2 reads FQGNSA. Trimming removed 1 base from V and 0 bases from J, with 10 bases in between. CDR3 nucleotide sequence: TGTGCCAGCAGCTTAGAGCATCGCGTCTCCTACGAGCAGTACTTC. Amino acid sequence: CASSLEHRVSYEQYF.

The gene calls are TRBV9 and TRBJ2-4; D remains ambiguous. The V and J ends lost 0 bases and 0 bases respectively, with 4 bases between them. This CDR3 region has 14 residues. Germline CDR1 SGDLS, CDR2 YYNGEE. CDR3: CASSVGVAKNIQYF. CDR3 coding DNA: TGTGCCAGCAGCGTAGGGGTAGCCAAAAACATTCAGTACTTC.

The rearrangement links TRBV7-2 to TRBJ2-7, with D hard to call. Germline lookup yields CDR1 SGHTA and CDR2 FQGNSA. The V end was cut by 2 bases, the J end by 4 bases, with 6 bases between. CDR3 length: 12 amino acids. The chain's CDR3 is CASSLFRYEQYF. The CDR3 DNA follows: TGTGCCAGCAGCTTATTTCGGTACGAGCAGTACTTC. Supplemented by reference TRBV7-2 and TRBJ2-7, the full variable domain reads GAGVSQSPSNKVTEKGKDVELRCDPISGHTALYWYRQSLGQGLEFLIYFQGNSAPDKSGLPSDRFSAERTGGSVSTLTIQRTQQEDSAVYLCASSLFRYEQYFGPGTRLTVT.

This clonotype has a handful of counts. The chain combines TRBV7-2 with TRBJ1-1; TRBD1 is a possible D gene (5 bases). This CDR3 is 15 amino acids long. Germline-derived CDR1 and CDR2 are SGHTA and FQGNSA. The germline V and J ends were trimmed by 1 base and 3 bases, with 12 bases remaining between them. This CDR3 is CASSLVGRGDTEAFF. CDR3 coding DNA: TGTGCCAGCAGCTTAGTGGGGCGGGGGGACACTGAAGCTTTCTTT. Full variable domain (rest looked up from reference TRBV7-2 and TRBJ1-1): GAGVSQSPSNKVTEKGKDVELRCDPISGHTALYWYRQSLGQGLEFLIYFQGNSAPDKSGLPSDRFSAERTGGSVSTLTIQRTQQEDSAVYLCASSLVGRGDTEAFFGQGTRLTVV.

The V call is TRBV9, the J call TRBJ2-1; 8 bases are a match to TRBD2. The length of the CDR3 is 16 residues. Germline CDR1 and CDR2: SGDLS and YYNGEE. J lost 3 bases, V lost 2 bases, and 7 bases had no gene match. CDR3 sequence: CASSVSGGPYYNEQFF. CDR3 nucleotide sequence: TGTGCCAGCAGCGTCTCGGGAGGGCCGTACTACAATGAGCAGTTCTTC.

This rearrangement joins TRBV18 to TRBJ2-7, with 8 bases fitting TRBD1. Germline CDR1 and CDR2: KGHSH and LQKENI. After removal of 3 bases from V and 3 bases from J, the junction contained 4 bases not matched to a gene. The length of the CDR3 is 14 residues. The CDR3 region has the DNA TGTGCCAGCTCACCGGGACAGGACAACTACGAGCAGTACTTC. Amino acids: CASSPGQDNYEQYF.

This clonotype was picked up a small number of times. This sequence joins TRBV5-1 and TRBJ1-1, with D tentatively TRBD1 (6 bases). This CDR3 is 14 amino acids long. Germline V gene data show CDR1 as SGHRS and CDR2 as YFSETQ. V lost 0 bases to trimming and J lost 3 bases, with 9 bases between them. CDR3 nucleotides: TGCGCCAGCAGCTTGGGGACAGAATACACTGAAGCTTTCTTT. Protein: CASSLGTEYTEAFF.

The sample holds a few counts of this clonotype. Written as DNA, the CDR3 is TGTGCCAGCAGTTACTCGGGAGACAATGAGCAGTTCTTC. Translated, it gives CASSYSGDNEQFF. The V call is TRBV6-5, the J call TRBJ2-1; possible D gene TRBD2, 5 bases. The CDR3 contains 13 residues. Germline V lookup: CDR1 MNHEY, CDR2 SVGAGI. V was cut by 0 bases and J by 5 bases, with 5 bases left in between.

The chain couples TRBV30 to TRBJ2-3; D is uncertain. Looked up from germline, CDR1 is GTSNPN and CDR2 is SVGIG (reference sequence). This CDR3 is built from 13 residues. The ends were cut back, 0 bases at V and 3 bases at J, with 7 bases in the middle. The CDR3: CAWSVLATDTQYF. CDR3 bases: TGTGCCTGGAGTGTACTGGCGACAGATACGCAGTATTTT.

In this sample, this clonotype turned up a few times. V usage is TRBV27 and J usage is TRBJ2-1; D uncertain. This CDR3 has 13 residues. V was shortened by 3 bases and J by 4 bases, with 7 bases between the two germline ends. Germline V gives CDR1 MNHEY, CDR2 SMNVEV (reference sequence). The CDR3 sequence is CASSFTDYNEQFF. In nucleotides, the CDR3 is TGTGCCAGCAGTTTTACGGATTACAATGAGCAGTTCTTC.

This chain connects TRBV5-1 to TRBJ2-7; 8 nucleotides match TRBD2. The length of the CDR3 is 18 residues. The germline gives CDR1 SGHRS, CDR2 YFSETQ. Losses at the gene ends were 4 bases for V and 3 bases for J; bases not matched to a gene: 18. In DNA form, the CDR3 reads TGCGCCAGCAGCCCAGGTACTAGCGGCTCCCTTATGTTCTACGAGCAGTACTTC. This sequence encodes CASSPGTSGSLMFYEQYF.

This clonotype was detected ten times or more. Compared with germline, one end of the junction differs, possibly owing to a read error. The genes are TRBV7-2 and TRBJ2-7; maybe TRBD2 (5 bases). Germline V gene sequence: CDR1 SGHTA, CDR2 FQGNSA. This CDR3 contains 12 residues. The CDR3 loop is CASSSRGYEQYF. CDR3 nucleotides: TGCGCCAGCAGCTCCCGAGGGTACGAGCAGTACTTC.

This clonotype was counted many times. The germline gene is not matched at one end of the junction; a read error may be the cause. The CDR3 protein is CASSLYGRTNTGELFF. CDR3 nucleotides: TGTGCTAGCAGCTTATACGGGAGGACGAACACCGGGGAGCTGTTTTTT. The J gene is TRBJ2-2, the V gene TRBV7-7; the match to TRBD2 covers 7 bases. CDR3 length equals 16 residues. Germline loops: CDR1 SSHAT, CDR2 FNYEAQ (reference sequence).

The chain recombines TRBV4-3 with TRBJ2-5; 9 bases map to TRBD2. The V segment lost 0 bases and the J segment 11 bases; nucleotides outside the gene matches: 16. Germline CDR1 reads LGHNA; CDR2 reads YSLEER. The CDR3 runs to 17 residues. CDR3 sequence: CASSQEGLRTSAKQQYF. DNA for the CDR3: TGCGCCAGCAGCCAAGAAGGTCTCCGGACTAGCGCCAAACAACAGTACTTC.